Described below is a single T cell receptor beta chain sequence and its context. After removal of 5 bases from V and 7 bases from J, the junction contained 8 bases not matched to a gene. The CDR3 runs to 15 residues. The V gene's germline CDR1 is LNHDA and CDR2 SQIVND (reference sequence). PCR employed 60 Vbeta and 13 Jbeta primers. Assay used: immunoSEQ multiplex PCR; TCRdb lists only in-frame clones, some missing. The sample yields around 160,000 clones, roughly 88% seen once. Though probably carrying unrecorded immune exposures, donors were nominally healthy at sampling. The data belong to a study of cytomegalovirus exposure and HLA in healthy donors.

Sequencing was carried out using PBMCs. The TCR was taken from a man between 18 and 29 years old in good health and CMV-seropositive. The chain links TRBV19 to TRBJ1-5; 10 nucleotides agree with TRBD1. The CDR3: CASSWDRGWRQPQHF. The CDR3 DNA follows: TGTGCCAGTAGTTGGGACAGGGGATGGAGGCAGCCCCAGCATTTT.